This T cell receptor beta chain is drawn from a study of blood T cell repertoires in COVID-19. Study in general: PBMCs, B-cell-depleted T cells, or T cells were the source of the cDNA or gDNA that made up the material.

Deletions cut 0 bases from V and 8 bases from J, with 11 bases between. This CDR3 has 13 residues. The germline V gene has CDR1 SGHDT and CDR2 YYEEEE. Per the original data handling: Estimated nucleated cell counts came from reference gene primer amplification. Sequencing was performed with immunoSEQ multiplex PCR; in TCRdb, only in-frame clones are kept and a portion is missing. The D gene and trimming were derived from the DNA, and the V and J assignments and clone size from that table. Altogether about 140,000 clones are present, 86% being singletons, with the ten largest covering over 8%. The TCR comes from a woman aged 55-69 years with acute or convalescent COVID-19. Source material: peripheral blood. The chain joins TRBV5-6 to TRBJ2-5, with D possibly being TRBD1 (5 bases). In nucleotides, the CDR3 is TGTGCCAGCAGCTTGGGGACAAGAGGCACCCAGTACTTC. The encoded protein is CASSLGTRGTQYF.